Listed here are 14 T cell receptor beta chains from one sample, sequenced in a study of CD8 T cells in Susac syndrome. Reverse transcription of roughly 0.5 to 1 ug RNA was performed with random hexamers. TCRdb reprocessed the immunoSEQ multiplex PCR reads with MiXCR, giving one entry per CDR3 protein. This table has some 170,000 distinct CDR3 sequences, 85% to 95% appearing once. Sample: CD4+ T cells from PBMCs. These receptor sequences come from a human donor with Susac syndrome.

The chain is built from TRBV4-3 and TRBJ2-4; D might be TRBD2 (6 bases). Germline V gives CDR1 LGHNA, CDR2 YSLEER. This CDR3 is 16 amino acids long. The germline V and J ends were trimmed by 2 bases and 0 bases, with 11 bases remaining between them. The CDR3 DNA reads TGCGCCAGCAGCCAAAGACTAGGCCTAGCCAAAAACATTCAGTACTTC. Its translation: CASSQRLGLAKNIQYF.

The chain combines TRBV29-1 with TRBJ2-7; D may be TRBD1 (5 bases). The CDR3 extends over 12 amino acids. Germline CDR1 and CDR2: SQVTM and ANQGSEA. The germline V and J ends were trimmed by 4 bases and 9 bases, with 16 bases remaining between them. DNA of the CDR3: TGCAGCGTTGCTTCGGGCCCCCAGGGGCAGTACTTC. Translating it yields CSVASGPQGQYF.

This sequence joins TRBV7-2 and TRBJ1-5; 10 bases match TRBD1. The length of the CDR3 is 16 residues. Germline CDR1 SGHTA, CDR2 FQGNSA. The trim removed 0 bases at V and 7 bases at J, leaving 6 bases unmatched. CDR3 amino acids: CASSLAETGGGQPQHF. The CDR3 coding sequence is TGTGCCAGCAGCTTAGCGGAGACAGGGGGCGGGCAGCCCCAGCATTTT.

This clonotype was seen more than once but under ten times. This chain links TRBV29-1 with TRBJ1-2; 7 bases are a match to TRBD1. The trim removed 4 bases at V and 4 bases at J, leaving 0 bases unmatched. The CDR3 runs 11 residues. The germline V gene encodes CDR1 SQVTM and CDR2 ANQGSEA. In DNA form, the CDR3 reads TGCAGCGTTGGACAGGGCTATGGCTACACCTTC. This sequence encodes CSVGQGYGYTF.

In DNA, the CDR3 is TGCAGCGCCGCCGTAGGTTTGAGGGAGACCCAGTACTTC. As protein: CSAAVGLRETQYF. The gene calls are TRBV29-1 and TRBJ2-5; no definite D call. Germline-derived CDR1 and CDR2 are SQVTM and ANQGSEA. V shed 7 bases and J shed 5 bases, with 17 bases lying between them. The CDR3 sequence is 13 residues long.

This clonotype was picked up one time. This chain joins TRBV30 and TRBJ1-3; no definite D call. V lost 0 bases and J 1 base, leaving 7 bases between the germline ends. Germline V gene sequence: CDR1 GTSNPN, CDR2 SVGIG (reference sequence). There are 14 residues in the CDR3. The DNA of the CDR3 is TGTGCCTGGAGTGTACGGACTTCTGGAAACACCATATATTTT. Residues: CAWSVRTSGNTIYF.

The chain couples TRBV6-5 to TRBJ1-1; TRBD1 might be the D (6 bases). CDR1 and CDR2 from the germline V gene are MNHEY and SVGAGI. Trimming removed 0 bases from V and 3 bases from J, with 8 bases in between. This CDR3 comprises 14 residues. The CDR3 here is CASSYSPGDTEAFF. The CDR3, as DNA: TGTGCCAGCAGTTACTCGCCAGGGGACACTGAAGCTTTCTTT.

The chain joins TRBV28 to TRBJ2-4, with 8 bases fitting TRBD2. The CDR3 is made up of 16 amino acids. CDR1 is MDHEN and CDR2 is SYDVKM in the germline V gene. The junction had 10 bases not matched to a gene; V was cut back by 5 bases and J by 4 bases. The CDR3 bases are TGTGCCAGCAGTAACACAGTAGCGGGAATAAAAAACATTCAGTACTTC. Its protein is CASSNTVAGIKNIQYF.

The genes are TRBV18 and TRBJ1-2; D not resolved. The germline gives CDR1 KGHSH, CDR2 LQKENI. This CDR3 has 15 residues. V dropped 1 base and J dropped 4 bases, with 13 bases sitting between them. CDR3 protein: CASSPLAWGTYGYTF. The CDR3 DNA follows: TGTGCCAGCTCACCACTGGCGTGGGGTACCTATGGCTACACCTTC. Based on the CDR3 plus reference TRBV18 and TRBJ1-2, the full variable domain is NAGVMQNPRHLVRRRGQEARLRCSPMKGHSHVYWYRQLPEEGLKFMVYLQKENIIDESGMPKERFSAEFPKEGPSILRIQQVVRGDSAAYFCASSPLAWGTYGYTFGSGTRLTVV.

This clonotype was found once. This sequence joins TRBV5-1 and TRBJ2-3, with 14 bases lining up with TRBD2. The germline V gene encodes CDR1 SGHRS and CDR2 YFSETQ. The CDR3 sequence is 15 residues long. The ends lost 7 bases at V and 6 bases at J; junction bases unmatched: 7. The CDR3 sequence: CASGRLAGGKDTQYF. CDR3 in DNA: TGCGCCAGCGGAAGACTAGCGGGAGGGAAGGATACGCAGTATTTT.

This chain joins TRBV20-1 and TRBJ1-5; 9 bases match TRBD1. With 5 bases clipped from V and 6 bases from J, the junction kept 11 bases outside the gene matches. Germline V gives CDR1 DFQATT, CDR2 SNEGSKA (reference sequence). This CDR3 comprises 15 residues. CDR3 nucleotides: TGCAGTGCTTGTCCGGGACAGGGCTGTAGTCAGCCCCAGCATTTT. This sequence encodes CSACPGQGCSQPQHF.

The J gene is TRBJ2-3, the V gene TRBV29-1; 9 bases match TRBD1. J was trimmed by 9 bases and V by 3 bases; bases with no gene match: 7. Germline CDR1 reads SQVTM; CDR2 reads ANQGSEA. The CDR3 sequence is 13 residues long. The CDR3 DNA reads TGCAGCGTTGAGGGGGGACAGGGTCGGACGCAGTATTTT. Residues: CSVEGGQGRTQYF.

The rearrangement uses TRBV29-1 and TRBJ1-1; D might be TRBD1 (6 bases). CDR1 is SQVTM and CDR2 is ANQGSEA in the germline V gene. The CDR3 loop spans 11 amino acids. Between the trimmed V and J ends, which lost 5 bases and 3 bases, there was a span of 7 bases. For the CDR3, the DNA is TGCAGCGTTCACAGGGACACTGAAGCTTTCTTT. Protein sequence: CSVHRDTEAFF. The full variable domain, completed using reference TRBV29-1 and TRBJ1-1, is SAVISQKPSRDICQRGTSLTIQCQVDSQVTMMFWYRQQPGQSLTLIATANQGSEATYESGFVIDKFPISRPNLTFSTLTVSNMSPEDSSIYLCSVHRDTEAFFGQGTRLTVV.

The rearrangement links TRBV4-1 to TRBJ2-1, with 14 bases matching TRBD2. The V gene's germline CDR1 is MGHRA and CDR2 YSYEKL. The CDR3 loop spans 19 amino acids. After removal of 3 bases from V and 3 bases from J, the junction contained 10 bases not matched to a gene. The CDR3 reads CASSHTRLAGGPIYNEQFF. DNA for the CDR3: TGCGCCAGCAGCCATACTAGACTAGCGGGGGGGCCGATCTACAATGAGCAGTTCTTC.